Below, 6 T cell receptor beta chains from the same sample are listed, as sequenced in a study of shared clonotypes between healthy human individuals (TCRdb year 2020). Library generation was performed with the immunoSEQ multiplex PCR assay. TCRdb took this table from immuneACCESS and kept in-frame rearrangements with V and J called. Such tables lack part of the clones; where checked against another copy, unresolved V genes explain under half of the gap, and the rest is unexplained. Counted in this sample were some 2,500,000 clones; roughly 92% of them appeared once. The ten largest clones take up about 0.41% of the sample. Source material: naive CD4+ T cells from PBMCs. Per the publication, the cell subset or site label means: CD45RA+ positively selected. All receptors come from a young man in good health. Some clones in this sample may be carry-over from other donors' samples.

This chain links TRBV28 with TRBJ1-2, with 8 positions matching TRBD1. There are 13 residues in the CDR3. After removal of 8 bases from V and 4 bases from J, the junction contained 6 bases not matched to a gene. The germline V gene has CDR1 MDHEN and CDR2 SYDVKM. Here the CDR3 reads CASGRGLGYGYTF. The CDR3 DNA reads as TGTGCCAGCGGCAGGGGGCTAGGCTATGGCTACACCTTC.

This clone has only one observation. This sample includes further DNA sequences coding for the same CDR3. V usage is TRBV5-1 and J usage is TRBJ2-3, with 12 bases fitting TRBD2. Losses at the gene ends were 0 bases for V and 1 base for J; bases not matched to a gene: 3. The CDR3 is 17 amino acids. CDR1 is SGHRS, CDR2 YFSETQ, per germline. The CDR3 bases are TGCGCCAGCAGCTTGGGACTAGCGGGGGACGGCACAGATACGCAGTATTTT. It yields the protein CASSLGLAGDGTDTQYF.

The chain joins TRBV18 to TRBJ2-2, with 8 nucleotides matching TRBD1. Germline values: CDR1 KGHSH, CDR2 LQKENI. V trimming: 0 bases; J trimming: 0 bases; junction bases outside the gene matches: 3. The CDR3 sequence is 17 residues long. The chain's CDR3 is CASSPPRRGPNTGELFF. The CDR3 DNA is TGTGCCAGCTCACCACCCCGCAGGGGGCCGAACACCGGGGAGCTGTTTTTT.

The chain recombines TRBV27 with TRBJ2-2; TRBD2 aligns across 10 bases. This CDR3 comprises 19 residues. V was clipped by 4 bases and J by 4 bases; unmatched bases: 15. Germline lookup yields CDR1 MNHEY and CDR2 SMNVEV (reference sequence). The CDR3 DNA reads TGTGCCAGCAGTTCACTTGGACTAGCGGCCGAGGGGGTCACCGGGGAGCTGTTTTTT. It translates to CASSSLGLAAEGVTGELFF.

A note on this clone: The sample has other DNA sequences that encode this CDR3 too. This chain joins TRBV30 and TRBJ1-3; 7 bases line up with TRBD1. In germline, CDR1 is GTSNPN, CDR2 SVGIG (reference sequence). V lost 2 bases to trimming and J lost 4 bases; unmatched junction nucleotides: 2. There are 13 residues in the CDR3. This CDR3 reads CAWSTGAGNTIYF. In DNA, the CDR3 is TGTGCCTGGAGTACAGGGGCGGGAAACACCATATATTTT.

This clone was recorded once. The same CDR3 arises from other DNA sequences in this sample as well. The gene calls are TRBV5-1 and TRBJ2-5; weak D call: TRBD1 (7 bases). This CDR3 is 14 amino acids long. Per the germline V gene, CDR1 is SGHRS and CDR2 is YFSETQ. The V end was cut by 5 bases, the J end by 2 bases, with 13 bases between. The CDR3 bases are TGCGCCAGCAGGGAGGGACAGCTTCAAGAGACCCAGTACTTC. The encoded protein is CASREGQLQETQYF.